This T cell receptor (beta chain) was sequenced during a study of blood T cell repertoires in COVID-19. Study details: Collection of acute and convalescent COVID-19 samples took place in the United States, Italy and Spain. PBMCs, B-cell-depleted T cells, or T cells were the source of the cDNA or gDNA that made up the material.

The CDR3 totals 17 residues. Germline V gene lookup returns CDR1 SGDLS and CDR2 YYNGEE. V lost 0 bases and J lost 1; bases outside the gene matches: 5. As originally analysed: For nucleated cells, counts were estimated from reference gene primer amplification. TCRdb's table, derived via immunoSEQ multiplex PCR, lists solely in-frame clones and lacks some. The V and J calls and clone size come from that table; D and trimming were worked out from the DNA. Of under 250,000 clones in the sample, around 90% were seen once. V and J are TRBV9 and TRBJ2-2; 8 bases map to TRBD2. Sequencing used peripheral blood. The receptor's source is a man aged 25 to 45 with COVID-19, enrolled during active disease. The chain's CDR3 is CASSVAPAGGNTGELFF. CDR3 nucleotide sequence: TGTGCCAGCAGCGTAGCCCCTGCGGGGGGGAACACCGGGGAGCTGTTTTTT.